This TCR beta chain was recovered during a study of shared clonotypes between healthy human individuals. Notes on the study in general: What limited the represented genetic and exposure-history diversity was the small number of donors.

Germline V lookup: CDR1 SGHRS, CDR2 YFSETQ. The germline V and J ends were trimmed by 5 bases and 1 base, with 9 bases remaining between them. The CDR3 length is 14 residues. In regard to this clone: Its target is not known.

As originally analysed: ImmunoSEQ yielded junction-only sequences lacking quality scores, so filtering differed. Clones were read by immunoSEQ multiplex PCR, and TCRdb kept only the in-frame ones, dropping some. D and trimming were read from the DNA, whereas the V and J calls and clone size are those reported in that table. This table has roughly 500,000 clones, over 75% appearing once. The rearrangement links TRBV5-1 to TRBJ1-4; weak D call: TRBD1 (6 bases). This clonotype was sampled from a woman between 35 and 50 years old in good health. Some clones in this sample may be carry-over from other donors' samples. Sequences were obtained from PBMCs. The CDR3 here is CASREQGTNEKLFF. For the CDR3, the DNA is TGCGCCAGCAGAGAACAGGGAACTAATGAAAAACTGTTTTTT.